Listed here is a single T cell receptor (beta chain). The table came from immunoSEQ multiplex PCR; TCRdb's copy has only in-frame clones and leaves some out. The sample includes fewer than 200,000 clones, roughly 87% seen only once; the top ten take under 2%. The germline V gene has CDR1 LGHNA and CDR2 YNFKEQ. The germline V and J ends were trimmed by 2 bases and 7 bases, with 17 bases remaining between them. The CDR3 has 16 amino acids. This record comes from a study of blood T cell repertoires in COVID-19. Whole-study context: PBMCs, B-cell-depleted T cells, or T cells were the source of the cDNA or gDNA that made up the material.

Sequenced: peripheral blood. The TCR originated in a man aged 18 to 30 who had recovered from COVID-19. The J gene is TRBJ1-4, the V gene TRBV4-2, with D perhaps matching TRBD1 (5 bases). The chain's CDR3 is CASSQRGGYQGEKLFF. The CDR3 bases are TGTGCCAGCAGCCAACGAGGAGGGTATCAGGGTGAAAAACTGTTTTTT.